These T cell receptor beta chains were read from a single sample in a study of shared clonotypes between healthy human individuals. Repertoires were generated with immunoSEQ multiplex PCR, while TCRdb's copy carries only in-frame clones and drops some. The data contain 550,000 to 700,000 clones, 55% to 85% of them singletons. The sequenced sample consisted of memory CD4+ T cells sorted from blood. The origin of the receptors is a woman in her 30s in good health. Both conserved end residues are part of each CDR3. Each record gives: J gene, V gene, clone size, D gene, CDR3 protein, CDR3 DNA. D genes are given only for firm matches. Clone size is shown for a subset of rows, as once, few, many or a class of expanded clone.

J gene: TRBJ2-1
V gene: TRBV6-6
clone size: .
D gene: TRBD2
CDR3 protein: CASSVPSGSDEQFF
CDR3 DNA: TGTGCCAGCAGTGTTCCTAGCGGGAGTGATGAGCAGTTCTTC

J gene: TRBJ1-2
V gene: TRBV6-5
clone size: once
D gene: TRBD1
CDR3 protein: CASSSSGTGGGYGYTF
CDR3 DNA: TGTGCCAGCAGTTCCTCCGGGACAGGGGGCGGCTATGGCTACACCTTC

J gene: TRBJ2-2
V gene: TRBV5-1
clone size: .
D gene: .
CDR3 protein: CASSSLNTPGELFF
CDR3 DNA: TGCGCCAGCAGCTCCCTGAATACCCCCGGGGAGCTGTTTTTT

J gene: TRBJ1-1
V gene: TRBV7-9
clone size: .
D gene: .
CDR3 protein: CASSPQGGGTEAFF
CDR3 DNA: TGTGCCAGCAGCCCCCAAGGTGGCGGAACTGAAGCTTTCTTT

J gene: TRBJ1-3
V gene: TRBV28
clone size: .
D gene: TRBD1
CDR3 protein: CVTTGATGNTIYF
CDR3 DNA: TGTGTGACAACAGGGGCGACTGGAAACACCATATATTTT

J gene: TRBJ2-7
V gene: TRBV6-5
clone size: few
D gene: .
CDR3 protein: CASSDPETYEQYF
CDR3 DNA: TGTGCCAGCAGCGACCCGGAGACCTACGAGCAGTACTTC

J gene: TRBJ2-5
V gene: TRBV25-1
clone size: .
D gene: .
CDR3 protein: CASTRGEGGETQYF
CDR3 DNA: TGTGCCAGCACCAGAGGTGAGGGGGGAGAGACCCAGTACTTC

J gene: TRBJ2-7
V gene: TRBV18
clone size: .
D gene: TRBD1
CDR3 protein: CASSPRTGGNGSYEQYF
CDR3 DNA: TGTGCCAGCTCACCAAGGACAGGGGGCAATGGATCCTACGAGCAGTACTTC

J gene: TRBJ1-1
V gene: TRBV7-2
clone size: .
D gene: .
CDR3 protein: CASSFSVVNTEAFF
CDR3 DNA: TGTGCCAGCAGCTTCTCAGTAGTGAACACTGAAGCTTTCTTT

J gene: TRBJ2-5
V gene: TRBV29-1
clone size: many
D gene: .
CDR3 protein: CSVPGGETQYF
CDR3 DNA: TGCAGCGTTCCTGGAGGAGAGACCCAGTACTTC